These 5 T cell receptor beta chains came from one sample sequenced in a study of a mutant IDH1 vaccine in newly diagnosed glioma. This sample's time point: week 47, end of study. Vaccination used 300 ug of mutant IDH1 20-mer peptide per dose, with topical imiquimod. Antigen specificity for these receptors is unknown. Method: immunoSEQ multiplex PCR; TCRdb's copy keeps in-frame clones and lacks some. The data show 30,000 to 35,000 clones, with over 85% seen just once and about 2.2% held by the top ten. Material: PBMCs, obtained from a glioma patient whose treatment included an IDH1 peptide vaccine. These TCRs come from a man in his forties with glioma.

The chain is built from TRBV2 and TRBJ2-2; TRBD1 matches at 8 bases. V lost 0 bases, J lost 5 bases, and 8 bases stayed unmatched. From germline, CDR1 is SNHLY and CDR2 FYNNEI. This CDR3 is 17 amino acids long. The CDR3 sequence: CASSEASGGGWTGELFF. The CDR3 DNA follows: TGTGCCAGCAGTGAAGCTTCAGGGGGCGGGTGGACCGGGGAGCTGTTTTTT.

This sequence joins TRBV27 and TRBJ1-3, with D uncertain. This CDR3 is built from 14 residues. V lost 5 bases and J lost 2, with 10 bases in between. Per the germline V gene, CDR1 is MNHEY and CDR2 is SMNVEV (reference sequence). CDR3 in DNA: TGTGCCAGCAGTCCATGGGGAGCTGGAAACACCATATATTTT. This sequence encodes CASSPWGAGNTIYF.

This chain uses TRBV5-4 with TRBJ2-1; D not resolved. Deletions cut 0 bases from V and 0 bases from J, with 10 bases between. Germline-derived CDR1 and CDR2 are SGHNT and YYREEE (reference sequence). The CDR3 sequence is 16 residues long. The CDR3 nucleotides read TGTGCCAGCAGCTTGGGACCGGCTACCTCCTACAATGAGCAGTTCTTC. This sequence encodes CASSLGPATSYNEQFF.

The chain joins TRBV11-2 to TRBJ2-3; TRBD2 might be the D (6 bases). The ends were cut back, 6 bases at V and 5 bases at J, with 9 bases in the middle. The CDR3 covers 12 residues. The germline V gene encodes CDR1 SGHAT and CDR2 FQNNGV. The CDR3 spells CASSMRGDTQYF. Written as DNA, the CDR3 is TGTGCCAGCAGTATGCGGGGAGATACGCAGTATTTT.

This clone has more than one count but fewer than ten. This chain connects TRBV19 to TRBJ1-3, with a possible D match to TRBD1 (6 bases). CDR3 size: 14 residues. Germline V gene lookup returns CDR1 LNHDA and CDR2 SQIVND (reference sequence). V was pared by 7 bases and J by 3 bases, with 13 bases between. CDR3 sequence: CASNRGQFGNTIYF. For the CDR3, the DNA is TGTGCCAGTAACAGAGGACAGTTTGGAAACACCATATATTTT.